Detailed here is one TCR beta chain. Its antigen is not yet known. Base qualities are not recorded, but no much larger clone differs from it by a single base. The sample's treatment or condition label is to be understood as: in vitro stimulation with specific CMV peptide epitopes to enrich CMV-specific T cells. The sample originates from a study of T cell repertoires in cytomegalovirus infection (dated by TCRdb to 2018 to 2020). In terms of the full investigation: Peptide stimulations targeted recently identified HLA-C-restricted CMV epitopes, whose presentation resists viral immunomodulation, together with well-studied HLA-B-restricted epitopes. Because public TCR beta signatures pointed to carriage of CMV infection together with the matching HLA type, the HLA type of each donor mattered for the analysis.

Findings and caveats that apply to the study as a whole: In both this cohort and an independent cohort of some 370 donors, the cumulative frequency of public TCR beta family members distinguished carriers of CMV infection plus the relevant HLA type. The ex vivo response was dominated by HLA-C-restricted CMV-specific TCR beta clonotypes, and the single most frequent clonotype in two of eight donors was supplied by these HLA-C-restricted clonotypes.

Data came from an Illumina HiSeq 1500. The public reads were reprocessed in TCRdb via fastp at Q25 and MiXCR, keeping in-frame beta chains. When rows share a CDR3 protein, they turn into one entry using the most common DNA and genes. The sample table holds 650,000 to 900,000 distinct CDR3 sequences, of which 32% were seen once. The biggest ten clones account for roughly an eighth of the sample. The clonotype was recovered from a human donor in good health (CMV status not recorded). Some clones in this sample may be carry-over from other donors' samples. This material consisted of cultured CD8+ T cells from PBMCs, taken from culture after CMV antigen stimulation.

The encoded CDR3 is CATVGETQYF. The nucleotide sequence reads TGTGCCACCGTTGGGGAGACCCAGTACTTC. The sequence links TRBV6-2 or TRBV6-3 to TRBJ2-5; the D gene identity is not certain. For CDR1 and CDR2, the germline V gene lists MNHEY and SVGEGT. V is clipped by 10 bases and J by 5 bases, and the sequence between their germline boundaries is 8 bases long. The CDR3 spans 10 residues, from the cysteine through the phenylalanine. Here the CDR3 DNA is all that survives: 30 bases in frame from base 1.